This T cell receptor beta chain stems from a study of cytomegalovirus exposure and HLA in healthy donors. Study conclusions and caveats: An analysis done earlier found most TCR beta V segments productive about 90% or about 30% of the time.

Both 60 Vbeta primers and 13 Jbeta primers went into the PCR. TCRdb's table, derived via immunoSEQ multiplex PCR, lists solely in-frame clones and lacks some. The table records about 80,000 clones, 60% to 80% of them present only once. While unrecorded immune exposures were likely, the donors were nominally healthy when sampled. Germline V CDR1 and CDR2: SEHNR, FQNEAQ (reference sequence). The V segment lost 1 base and the J segment 8 bases; nucleotides outside the gene matches: 8. The CDR3 consists of 14 residues. Concerning this clone itself: The antigen is not known.

The specimen sequenced was PBMCs. V usage is TRBV7-9 and J usage is TRBJ2-7, with 7 bases that match TRBD1. This TCR was recovered from a middle-aged woman in good health and CMV-seronegative. DNA of the CDR3: TGTGCCAGCAGCTTAGAGGTCGGGACAGACAAGCAGTACTTC. This translates into CASSLEVGTDKQYF.